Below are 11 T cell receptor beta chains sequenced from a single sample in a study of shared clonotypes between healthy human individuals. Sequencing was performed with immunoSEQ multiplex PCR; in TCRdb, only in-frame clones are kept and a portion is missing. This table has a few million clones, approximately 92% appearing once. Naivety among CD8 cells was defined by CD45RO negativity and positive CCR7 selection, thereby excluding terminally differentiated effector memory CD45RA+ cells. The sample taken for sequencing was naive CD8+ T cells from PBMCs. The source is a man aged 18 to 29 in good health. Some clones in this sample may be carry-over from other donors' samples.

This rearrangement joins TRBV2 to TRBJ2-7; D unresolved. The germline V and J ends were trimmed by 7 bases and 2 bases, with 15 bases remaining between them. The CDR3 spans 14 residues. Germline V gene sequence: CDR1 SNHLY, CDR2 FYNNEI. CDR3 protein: CASTRRLSTYEQYF. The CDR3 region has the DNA TGTGCCAGCACCCGTCGACTCTCAACCTACGAGCAGTACTTC.

The CDR3 loop reads CASRPSQGGNYEQYF. DNA of the CDR3: TGTGCCAGCAGGCCGTCACAGGGCGGGAATTACGAGCAGTACTTC. The rearrangement links TRBV2 to TRBJ2-7; TRBD1 or TRBD2 may be the D gene (6 bases each). V dropped 6 bases and J dropped 4 bases, with 19 bases sitting between them. The CDR3 consists of 15 residues. Germline CDR1 SNHLY, CDR2 FYNNEI. The whole variable domain, remainder taken from reference TRBV2 and TRBJ2-7, is EPEVTQTPSHQVTQMGQEVILRCVPISNHLYFYWYRQILGQKVEFLVSFYNNEISEKSEIFDDQFSVERPDGSNFTLKIRSTKLEDSAMYFCASRPSQGGNYEQYFGPGTRLTVT.

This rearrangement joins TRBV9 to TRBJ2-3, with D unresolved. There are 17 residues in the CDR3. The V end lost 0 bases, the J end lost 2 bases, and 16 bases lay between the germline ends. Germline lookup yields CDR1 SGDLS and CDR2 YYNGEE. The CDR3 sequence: CASSVEGRSSLTDTQYF. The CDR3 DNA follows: TGTGCCAGCAGCGTAGAAGGACGGTCGTCCCTCACAGATACGCAGTATTTT. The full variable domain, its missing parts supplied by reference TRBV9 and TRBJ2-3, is DSGVTQTPKHLITATGQRVTLRCSPRSGDLSVYWYQQSLDQGLQFLIQYYNGEERAKGNILERFSAQQFPDLHSELNLSSLELGDSALYFCASSVEGRSSLTDTQYFGPGTRLTVL.

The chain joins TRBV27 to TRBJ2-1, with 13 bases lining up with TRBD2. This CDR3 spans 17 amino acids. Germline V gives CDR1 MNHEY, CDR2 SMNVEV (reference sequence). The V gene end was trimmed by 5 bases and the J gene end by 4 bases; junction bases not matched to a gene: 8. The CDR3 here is CASSLLAGGPWYNEQFF. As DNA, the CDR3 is TGTGCCAGCAGTCTACTAGCGGGAGGGCCATGGTACAATGAGCAGTTCTTC.

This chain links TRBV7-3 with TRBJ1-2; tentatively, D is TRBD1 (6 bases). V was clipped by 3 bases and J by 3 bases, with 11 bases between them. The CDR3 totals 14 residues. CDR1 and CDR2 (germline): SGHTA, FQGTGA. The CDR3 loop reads CASSFPGVDYGYTF. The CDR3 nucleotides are TGTGCCAGCAGCTTCCCAGGGGTGGACTATGGCTACACCTTC.

CDR3 region: CASSWTGTTYEQYF. CDR3 bases: TGTGCCAGCAGCTGGACCGGGACAACCTACGAGCAGTACTTC. The genes are TRBV7-8 and TRBJ2-7, with D maybe TRBD1 (6 bases). V lost 4 bases and J lost 2, with 12 bases in between. The germline V gene encodes CDR1 SGHVS and CDR2 FQNEAQ. This CDR3 region has 14 residues.

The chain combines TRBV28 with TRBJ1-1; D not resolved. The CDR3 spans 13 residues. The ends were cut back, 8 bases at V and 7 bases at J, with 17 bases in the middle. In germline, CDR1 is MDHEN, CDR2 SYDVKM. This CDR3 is CASSPPSGVEAFF. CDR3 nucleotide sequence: TGTGCCAGCTCTCCCCCGTCGGGAGTTGAAGCTTTCTTT.

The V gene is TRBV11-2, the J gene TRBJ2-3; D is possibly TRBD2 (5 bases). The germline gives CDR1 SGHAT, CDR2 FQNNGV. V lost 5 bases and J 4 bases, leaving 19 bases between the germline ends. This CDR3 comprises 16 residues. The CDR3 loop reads CASSPEGLTIADTQYF. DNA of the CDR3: TGTGCCAGCAGCCCAGAGGGCCTAACGATCGCAGATACGCAGTATTTT.

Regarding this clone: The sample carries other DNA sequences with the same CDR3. The CDR3 nucleotides are TGTGCCAGCAGCCCCAGGCAGGGCGGGAACACTGAAGCTTTCTTT. Translating it yields CASSPRQGGNTEAFF. This sequence joins TRBV28 and TRBJ1-1; D is possibly TRBD1 (5 bases). The ends were cut back, 6 bases at V and 1 base at J, with 15 bases in the middle. Germline V CDR1 and CDR2: MDHEN, SYDVKM. The CDR3 totals 15 residues.

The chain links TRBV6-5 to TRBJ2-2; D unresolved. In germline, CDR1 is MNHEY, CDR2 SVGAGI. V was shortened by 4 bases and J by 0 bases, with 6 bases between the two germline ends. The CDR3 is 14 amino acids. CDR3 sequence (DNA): TGTGCCAGCAGTTCTAGGGCGAACACCGGGGAGCTGTTTTTT. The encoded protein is CASSSRANTGELFF.

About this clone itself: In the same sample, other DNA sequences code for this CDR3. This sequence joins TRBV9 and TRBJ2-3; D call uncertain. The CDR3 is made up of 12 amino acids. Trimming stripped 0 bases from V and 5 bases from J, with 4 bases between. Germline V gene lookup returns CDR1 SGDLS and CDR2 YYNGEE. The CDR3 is CASSVEGDTQYF. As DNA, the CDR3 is TGTGCCAGCAGCGTAGAAGGAGATACGCAGTATTTT.